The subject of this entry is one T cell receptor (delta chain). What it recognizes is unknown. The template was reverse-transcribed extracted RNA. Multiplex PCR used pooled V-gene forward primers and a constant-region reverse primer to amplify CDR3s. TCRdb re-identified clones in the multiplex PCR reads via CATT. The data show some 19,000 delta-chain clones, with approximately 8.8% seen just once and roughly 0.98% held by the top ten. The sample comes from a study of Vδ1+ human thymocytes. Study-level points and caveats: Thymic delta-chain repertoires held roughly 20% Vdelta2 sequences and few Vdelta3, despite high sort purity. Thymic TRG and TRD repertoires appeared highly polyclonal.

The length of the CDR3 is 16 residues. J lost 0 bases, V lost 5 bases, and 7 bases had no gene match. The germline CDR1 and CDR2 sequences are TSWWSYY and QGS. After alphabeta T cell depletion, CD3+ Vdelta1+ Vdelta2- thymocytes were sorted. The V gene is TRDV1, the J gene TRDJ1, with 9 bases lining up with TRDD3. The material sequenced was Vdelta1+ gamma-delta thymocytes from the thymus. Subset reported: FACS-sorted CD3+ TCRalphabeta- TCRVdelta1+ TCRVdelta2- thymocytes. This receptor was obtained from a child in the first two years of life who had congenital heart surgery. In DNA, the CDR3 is TGTGCTCTTGGGAAGGGCCCTGGGGGATACACCGATAAACTCATCTTT. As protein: CALGKGPGGYTDKLIF.